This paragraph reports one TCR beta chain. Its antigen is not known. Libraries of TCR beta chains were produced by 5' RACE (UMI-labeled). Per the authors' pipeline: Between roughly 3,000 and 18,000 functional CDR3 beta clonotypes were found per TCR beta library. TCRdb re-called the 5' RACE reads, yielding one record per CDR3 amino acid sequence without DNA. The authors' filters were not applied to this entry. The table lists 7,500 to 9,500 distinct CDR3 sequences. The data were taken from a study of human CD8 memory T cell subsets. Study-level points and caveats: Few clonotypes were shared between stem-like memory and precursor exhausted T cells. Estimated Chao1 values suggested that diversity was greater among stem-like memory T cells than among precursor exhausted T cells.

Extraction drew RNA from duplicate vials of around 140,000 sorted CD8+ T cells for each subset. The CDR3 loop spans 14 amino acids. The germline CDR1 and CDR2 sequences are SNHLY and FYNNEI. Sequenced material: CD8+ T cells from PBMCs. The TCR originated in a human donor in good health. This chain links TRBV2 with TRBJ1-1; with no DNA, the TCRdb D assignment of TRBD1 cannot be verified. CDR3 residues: CASSVGQMNTEAFF. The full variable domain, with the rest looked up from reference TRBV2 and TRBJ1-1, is EPEVTQTPSHQVTQMGQEVILRCVPISNHLYFYWYRQILGQKVEFLVSFYNNEISEKSEIFDDQFSVERPDGSNFTLKIRSTKLEDSAMYFCASSVGQMNTEAFFGQGTRLTVV.